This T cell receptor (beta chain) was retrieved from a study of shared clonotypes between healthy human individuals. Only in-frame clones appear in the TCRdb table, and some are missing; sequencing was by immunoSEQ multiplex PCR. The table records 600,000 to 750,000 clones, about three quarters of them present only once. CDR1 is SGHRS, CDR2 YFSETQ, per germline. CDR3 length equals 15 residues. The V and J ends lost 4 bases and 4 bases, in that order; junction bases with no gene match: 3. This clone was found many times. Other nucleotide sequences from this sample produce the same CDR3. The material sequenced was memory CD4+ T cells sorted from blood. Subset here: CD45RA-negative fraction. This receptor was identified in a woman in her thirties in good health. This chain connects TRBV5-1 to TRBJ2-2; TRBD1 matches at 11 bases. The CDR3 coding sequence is TGCGCCAGCAGCCCCGGGACAGGGGGCACCGGGGAGCTGTTTTTT. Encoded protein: CASSPGTGGTGELFF. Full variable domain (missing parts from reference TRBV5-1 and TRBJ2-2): KAGVTQTPRYLIKTRGQQVTLSCSPISGHRSVSWYQQTPGQGLQFLFEYFSETQRNKGNFPGRFSGRQFSNSRSEMNVSTLELGDSALYLCASSPGTGGTGELFFGEGSRLTVL.